This T cell receptor beta chain was recorded in a study of graft-versus-host responses after intestinal transplantation (TCRdb year 2021). Describing the broader study: The transplants that recipients received were multivisceral, liver-intestinal, or isolated intestinal. Every recipient was given anti-thymocyte globulin induction, then maintenance tacrolimus and steroids for 3 to 4 years. After intestinal transplantation, graft-versus-host and host-versus-graft alloreactive T cell clones in the graft, circulation and bone marrow were tracked using bulk TCR-beta CDR3 sequencing. To identify alloreactive clones, pre-transplant mixed lymphocyte reaction products were sequenced and compared with unstimulated pre-transplant donor and recipient T cells. A cohort of 24 intestinal transplant recipients, including one retransplant, was enrolled, and a few patients lacking pretransplant specimens were excluded. A peak of at least 4% donor T cells among recipient peripheral blood mononuclear cells was the definition used for donor T cell macrochimerism. Rather than going through the commercial service, samples from a few later patients were sequenced in-house on an Illumina MiSeq and processed with MiXCR. What the research found in general, with its limitations: Conclusions were limited by the relatively low number and heterogeneity of intestinal transplant patients. Early after transplant, declines in HvG clones were associated with peak levels of circulating GvH clones. GvH clones turned up in recipient bone marrow, with some appearing earlier in ileal mucosa or blood, a pattern consistent with an intestinal mucosal origin. Patients with donor T cell macrochimerism had high GvH to HvG T cell clonal ratios in their allografts.

As to this clone: Its cognate antigen has yet to be identified. Within one base of it there is no much larger clone, and no base qualities were kept.

The library was generated by the immunoSEQ multiplex PCR assay. In most patients, genomic DNA was isolated using the Qiagen DNeasy Blood and Tissue Kit and sent frozen to Adaptive Biotechnologies for TCR sequencing. For most patients, genomic DNA was subjected to high-throughput TCR-beta CDR3 sequencing by Adaptive Biotechnologies. The published analysis was carried out like this. Adaptive's ImmunoSEQ software was the source of the TCR sequencing data for 18 patients, while a few other patients were processed with MiXCR and VDJtools. To correct CD4 versus CD8 sorting errors, any sequence found in both subsets at a frequency ratio below 5:1 was removed. Because the origin of CDR3 nucleotide sequences shared between donor and recipient could not be assigned, those sequences were removed. At least 2-fold expansion over unstimulated cells and a minimum CFSE-low frequency of 0.002% (template counts) or 0.001% (read counts) were required for clones to be classified as alloreactive. A clone was considered mappable if detected in the sequenced pre-transplant spleen, lymph node, or MLR CFSE-low populations of the donor or recipient. The cumulative frequency of alloreactive clones was calculated as a percentage of all sequences, weighted by copy number. The immuneACCESS repertoire file appears here via TCRdb, limited to in-frame rearrangements. These files lack a portion of the clones; in checked studies, under half of the deficit traces to unresolved V genes, and the cause of the others is not known. V and J calls and clone size come straight from that table; D and trimming were deduced from the DNA. The sample table shows some 41,000 clones, and approximately 96% are seen once. The ten largest clones take up roughly 0.58% of the sample.

From the germline V gene (reference sequence), CDR1 is MNHEY and CDR2 is SMNVEV. The CDR3 numbers 16 residues from cysteine through phenylalanine. Kept here is only the CDR3 DNA, which spans 48 bases and is read in frame from base 1. The germline V end is reduced by 5 bases and the J end by 10 bases; junction bases left unmatched: 10. The time point label, read with the paper, signifies: cells obtained before transplantation from donor or recipient. CD3+CD4+ and CD3+CD8+ populations were FACS-sorted from unstimulated pre-transplant donor and recipient cells taken from spleen or lymph nodes. The V and J genes are TRBV27 and TRBJ2-1; 14 central bases correspond to TRBD2. This clonotype originated in a human donor who was the organ donor for an intestinal transplant. The source was unstimulated CD8+ T cells sorted from spleen or lymph node cells, collected before transplant. At the DNA level, the sequence is TGTGCCAGCAGTATCACGACTAGCGGGGGGGCCGGGGAGCAGTTCTTC. Its protein is CASSITTSGGAGEQFF.